This section outlines one T cell receptor (beta chain) sequence together with its context. Its antigen is unknown. The CDR3 has 14 amino acids. Looked up from germline, CDR1 is SGHRS and CDR2 is YFSETQ. V trimming: 4 bases; J trimming: 6 bases; junction bases outside the gene matches: 6. The data were obtained in a study of OX40 agonist ivuxolimab in advanced cancers. At the level of the study: Partial responses were achieved by three patients: one hepatocellular carcinoma, two cutaneous melanoma.

Assay: immunoSEQ multiplex PCR; the TCRdb copy retains only in-frame clones and omits some. The sample shows 52,000 or so clones, approximately 84% of them seen only once. Study-level results: Among the lowest peripheral clonal expansion occurred in 0.1-3.0 mg/kg partial responders.

Sequenced material: CD4+ or CD8+ T cells sorted from blood, taken in a trial of the OX40 agonist ivuxolimab. The origin of this receptor is an adult with an advanced solid tumor such as melanoma, head and neck, liver or kidney cancer. The chain links TRBV5-1 to TRBJ2-2; TRBD1 agrees at 7 bases. CDR3 nucleotide sequence: TGCGCCAGCAGCGCGACAGGGCGGCCCGGGGAGCTGTTTTTT. Translation gives CASSATGRPGELFF.